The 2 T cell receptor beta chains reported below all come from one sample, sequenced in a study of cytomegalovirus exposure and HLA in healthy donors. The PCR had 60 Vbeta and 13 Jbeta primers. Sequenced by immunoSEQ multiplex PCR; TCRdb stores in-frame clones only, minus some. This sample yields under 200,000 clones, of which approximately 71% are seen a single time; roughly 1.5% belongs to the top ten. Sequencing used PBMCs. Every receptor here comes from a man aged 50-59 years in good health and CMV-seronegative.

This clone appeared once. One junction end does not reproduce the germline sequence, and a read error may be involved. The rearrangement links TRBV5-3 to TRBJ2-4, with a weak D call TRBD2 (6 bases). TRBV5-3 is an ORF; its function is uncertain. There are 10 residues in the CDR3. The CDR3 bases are TGCGGGGGAGCCAAAAACATTCAGTACTTC. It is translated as CGGAKNIQYF.

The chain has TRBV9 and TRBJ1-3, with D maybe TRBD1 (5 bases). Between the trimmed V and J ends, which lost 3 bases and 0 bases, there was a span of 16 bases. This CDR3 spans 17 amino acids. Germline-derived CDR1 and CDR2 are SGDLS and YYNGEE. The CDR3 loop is CASSAGGGVSSGNTIYF. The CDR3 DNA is TGTGCCAGCAGCGCCGGCGGGGGGGTTAGCTCTGGAAACACCATATATTTT.